Only a few counts were recorded for the clone carrying this T cell receptor beta chain. With 4 bases removed from V and 7 bases from J, the gap between germline ends came to 21 bases. The CDR3 is made up of 15 amino acids. Germline V CDR1 and CDR2: SGDLS, YYNGEE. The source of the sample is a study of identical twins. One entry per CDR3 protein, called by TCRdb with MiXCR from the 5' RACE reads. Found here are about 470,000 distinct CDR3 sequences, more than 20% of them singletons; the top ten hold around 3%. The data were also submitted as part of a second study, on T cells expressing NK-cell markers. From that paper: Sorting was limited to alpha-beta TCR-expressing T cells with an anti-gamma-delta TCR antibody in several experiments.

What was sequenced was CD4+ T cells sorted from blood. This TCR was recovered from a woman aged 18 to 35 in good health. V gene TRBV9 combines with J gene TRBJ2-7; a possible D gene is TRBD1 (5 bases). In DNA form, the CDR3 reads TGTGCCAGCAGCACCGCCGGGCATCCGCAGGGAGAGCAGTACTTC. It specifies CASSTAGHPQGEQYF.